This T cell receptor beta chain was retrieved from a study of cytomegalovirus exposure and HLA in healthy donors. Donors had nominal health at sampling but likely had unrecorded immune exposures. Note on this clone: Its antigen is not known.

This CDR3 comprises 14 residues. CDR1 is SGDLS, CDR2 YYNGEE, per germline. The V gene end was trimmed by 8 bases and the J gene end by 3 bases; junction bases not matched to a gene: 5. General observations from the study: Reportedly, cytomegalovirus status was diagnosed with high sensitivity and specificity.

The PCR used 60 Vbeta and 13 Jbeta primers. How the authors handled the data: Later, an analysis found around 80 million unique TCR beta chains, and some 10 million of these were shared. Sequencing used immunoSEQ multiplex PCR; TCRdb keeps in-frame clones, though not all of them. From that table come the V and J calls and clone size; the DNA was used to work out D and trimming. The profile shows 80,000 to 95,000 clones, roughly two thirds of them singletons. Sequencing was carried out using PBMCs. This TCR was recovered from a woman aged 25-40 years in good health and CMV-seronegative. V gene TRBV9 combines with J gene TRBJ2-3; TRBD2 agrees at 11 bases. The CDR3 DNA is TGTGCCAGGGAGCTAGCGGGGGGTACAGATACGCAGTATTTT. This gives the protein CARELAGGTDTQYF.